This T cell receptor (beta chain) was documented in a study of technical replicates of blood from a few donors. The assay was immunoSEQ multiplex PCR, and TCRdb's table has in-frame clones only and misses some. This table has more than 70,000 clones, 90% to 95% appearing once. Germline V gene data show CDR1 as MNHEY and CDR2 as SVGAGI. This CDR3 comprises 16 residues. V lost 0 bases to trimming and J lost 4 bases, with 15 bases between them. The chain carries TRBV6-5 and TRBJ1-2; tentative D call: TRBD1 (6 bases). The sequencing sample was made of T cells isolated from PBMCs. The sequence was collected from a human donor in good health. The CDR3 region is CASSYSGARGGYGYTF. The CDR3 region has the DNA TGTGCCAGCAGTTACTCGGGGGCCAGGGGTGGCTATGGCTACACCTTC.